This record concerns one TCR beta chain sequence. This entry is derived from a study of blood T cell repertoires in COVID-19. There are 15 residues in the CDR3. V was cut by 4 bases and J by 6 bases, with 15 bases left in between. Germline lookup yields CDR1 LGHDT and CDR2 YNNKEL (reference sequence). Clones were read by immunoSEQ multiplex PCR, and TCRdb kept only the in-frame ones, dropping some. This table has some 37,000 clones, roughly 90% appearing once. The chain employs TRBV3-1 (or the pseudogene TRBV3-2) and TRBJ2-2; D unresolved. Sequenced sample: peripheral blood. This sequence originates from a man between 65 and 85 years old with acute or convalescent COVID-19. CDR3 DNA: TGTGCCAGCAGCCGCTTCCCCCTGCGCCCCGGGGAGCTGTTTTTT. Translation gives CASSRFPLRPGELFF.